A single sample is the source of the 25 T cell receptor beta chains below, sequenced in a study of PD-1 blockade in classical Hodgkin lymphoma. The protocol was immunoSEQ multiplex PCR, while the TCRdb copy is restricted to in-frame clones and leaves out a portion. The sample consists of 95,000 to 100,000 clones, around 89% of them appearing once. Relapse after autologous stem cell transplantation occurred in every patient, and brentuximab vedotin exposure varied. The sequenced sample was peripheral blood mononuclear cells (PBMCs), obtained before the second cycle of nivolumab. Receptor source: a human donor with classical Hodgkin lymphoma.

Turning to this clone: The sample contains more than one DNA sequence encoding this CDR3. CDR3 DNA sequence: TGTGCCAGCAGCGAGGGTCTAGCGGGGGGCCTGCAAGAGACCCAGTACTTC. Translated, it gives CASSEGLAGGLQETQYF. This sequence joins TRBV9 and TRBJ2-5, with 11 bases identical to TRBD2. CDR1 and CDR2 (germline): SGDLS, YYNGEE. The CDR3 is 17 amino acids. V shed 3 bases, J shed 2 bases, and the junction held 9 bases outside the gene matches.

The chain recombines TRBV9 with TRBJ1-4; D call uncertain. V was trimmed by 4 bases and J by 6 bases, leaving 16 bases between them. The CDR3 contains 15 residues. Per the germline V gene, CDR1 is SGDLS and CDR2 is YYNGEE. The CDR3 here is CASSPHSSKDEKLFF. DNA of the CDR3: TGTGCCAGCAGCCCACACAGTAGCAAGGATGAAAAACTGTTTTTT.

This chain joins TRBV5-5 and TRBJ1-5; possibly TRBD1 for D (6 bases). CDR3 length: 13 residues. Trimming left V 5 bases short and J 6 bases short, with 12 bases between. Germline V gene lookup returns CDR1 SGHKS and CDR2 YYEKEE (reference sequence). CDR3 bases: TGTGCCAGCAGGTACAGGGTGGCTCAGCCCCAGCATTTT. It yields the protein CASRYRVAQPQHF.

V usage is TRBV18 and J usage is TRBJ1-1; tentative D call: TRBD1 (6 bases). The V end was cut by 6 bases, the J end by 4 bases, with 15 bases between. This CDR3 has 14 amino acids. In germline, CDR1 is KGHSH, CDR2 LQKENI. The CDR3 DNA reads TGTGCCAGCTCTCCCGCACAGGGAGCCACTGAAGCTTTCTTT. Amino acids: CASSPAQGATEAFF.

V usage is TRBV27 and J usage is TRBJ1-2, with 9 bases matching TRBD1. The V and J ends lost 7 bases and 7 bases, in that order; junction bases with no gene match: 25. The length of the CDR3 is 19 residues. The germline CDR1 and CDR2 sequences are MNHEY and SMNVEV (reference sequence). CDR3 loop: CASTTPSRDRVDGRGGYTF. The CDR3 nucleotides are TGTGCCAGCACTACCCCTTCCCGGGACAGGGTAGACGGGAGGGGTGGCTACACCTTC.

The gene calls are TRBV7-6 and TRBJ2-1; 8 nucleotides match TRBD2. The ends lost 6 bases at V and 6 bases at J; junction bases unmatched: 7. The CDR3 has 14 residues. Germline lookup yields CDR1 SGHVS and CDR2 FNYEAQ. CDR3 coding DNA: TGTGCCAGCAGTTTGGCGGGAGGTGGCAATGAGCAGTTCTTC. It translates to CASSLAGGGNEQFF.

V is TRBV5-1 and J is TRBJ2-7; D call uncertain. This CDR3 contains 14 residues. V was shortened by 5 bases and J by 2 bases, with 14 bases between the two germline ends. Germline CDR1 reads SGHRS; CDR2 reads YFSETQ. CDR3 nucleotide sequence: TGCGCCAGCAGTCCCCTGGACGGTACCTACGAGCAGTACTTC. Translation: CASSPLDGTYEQYF.

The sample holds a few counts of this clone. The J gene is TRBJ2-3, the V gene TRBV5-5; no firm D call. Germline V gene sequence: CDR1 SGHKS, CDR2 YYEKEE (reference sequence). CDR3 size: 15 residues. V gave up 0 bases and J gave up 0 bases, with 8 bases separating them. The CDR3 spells CASSLGAASTDTQYF. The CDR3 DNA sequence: TGTGCCAGCAGCTTGGGGGCGGCTAGCACAGATACGCAGTATTTT.

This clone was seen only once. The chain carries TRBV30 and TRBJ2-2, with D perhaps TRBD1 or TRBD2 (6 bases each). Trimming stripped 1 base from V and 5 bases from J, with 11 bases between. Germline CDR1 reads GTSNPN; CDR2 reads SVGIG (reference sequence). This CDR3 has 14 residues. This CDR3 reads CAWSGGAGTGELFF. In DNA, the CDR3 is TGTGCCTGGAGTGGGGGGGCCGGGACCGGGGAGCTGTTTTTT.

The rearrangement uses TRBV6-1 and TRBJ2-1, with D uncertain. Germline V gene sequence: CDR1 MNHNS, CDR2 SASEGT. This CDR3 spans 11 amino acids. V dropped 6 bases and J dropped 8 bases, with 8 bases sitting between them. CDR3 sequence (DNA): TGTGCCAGCAGCAGGACCGATGAGCAGTTCTTC. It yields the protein CASSRTDEQFF.

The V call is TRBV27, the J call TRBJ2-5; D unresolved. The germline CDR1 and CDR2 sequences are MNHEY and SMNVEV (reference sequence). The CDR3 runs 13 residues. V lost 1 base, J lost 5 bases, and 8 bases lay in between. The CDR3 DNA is TGTGCCAGCAGTTTATTGGTGGCGGAGACCCAGTACTTC. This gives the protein CASSLLVAETQYF.

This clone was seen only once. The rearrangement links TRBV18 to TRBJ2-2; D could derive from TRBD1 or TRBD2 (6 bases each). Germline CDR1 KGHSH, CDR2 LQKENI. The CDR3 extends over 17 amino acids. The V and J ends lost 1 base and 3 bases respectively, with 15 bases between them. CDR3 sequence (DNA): TGTGCCAGCTCACCACTTGGGACAAGGGGGGACACCGGGGAGCTGTTTTTT. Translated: CASSPLGTRGDTGELFF.

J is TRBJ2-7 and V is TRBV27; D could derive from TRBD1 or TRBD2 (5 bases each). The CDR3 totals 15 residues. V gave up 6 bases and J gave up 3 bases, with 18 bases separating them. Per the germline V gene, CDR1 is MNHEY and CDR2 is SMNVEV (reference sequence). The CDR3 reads CASRGDRTRSYEQYF. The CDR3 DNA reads TGTGCCAGCAGGGGGGACCGGACGAGGAGCTACGAGCAGTACTTC.

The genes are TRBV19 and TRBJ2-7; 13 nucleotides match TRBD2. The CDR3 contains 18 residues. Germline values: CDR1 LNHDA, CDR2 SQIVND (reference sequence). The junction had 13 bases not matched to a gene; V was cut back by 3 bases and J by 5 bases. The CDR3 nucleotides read TGTGCCAGTAGTATGACTAGCGGGGGGACGTTGCCTCCCCACGAGCAGTACTTC. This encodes CASSMTSGGTLPPHEQYF.

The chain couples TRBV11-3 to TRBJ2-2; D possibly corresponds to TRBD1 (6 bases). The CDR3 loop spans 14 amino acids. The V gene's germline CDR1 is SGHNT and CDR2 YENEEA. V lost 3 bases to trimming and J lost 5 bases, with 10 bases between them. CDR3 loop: CASSLPGTTGELFF. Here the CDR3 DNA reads TGTGCCAGCAGCTTGCCAGGGACAACCGGGGAGCTGTTTTTT.

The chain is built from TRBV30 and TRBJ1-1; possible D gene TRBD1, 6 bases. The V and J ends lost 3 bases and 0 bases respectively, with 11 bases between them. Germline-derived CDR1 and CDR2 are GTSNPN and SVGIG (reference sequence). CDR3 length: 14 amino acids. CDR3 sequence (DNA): TGTGCCTGGAGCCGGGAGGGGGTGAACACTGAAGCTTTCTTT. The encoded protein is CAWSREGVNTEAFF.

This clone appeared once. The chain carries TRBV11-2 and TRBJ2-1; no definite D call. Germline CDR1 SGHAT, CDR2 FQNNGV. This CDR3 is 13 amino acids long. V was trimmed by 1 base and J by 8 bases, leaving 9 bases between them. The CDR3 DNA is TGTGCCAGCAGCTTAGCCCGCATCCATGAGCAGTTCTTC. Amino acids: CASSLARIHEQFF.

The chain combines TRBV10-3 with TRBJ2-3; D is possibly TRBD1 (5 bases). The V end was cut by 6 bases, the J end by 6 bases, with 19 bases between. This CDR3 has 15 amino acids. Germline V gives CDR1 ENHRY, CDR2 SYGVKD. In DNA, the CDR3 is TGTGCCATCAGCAAGGACACCCCCAATCAGGATACGCAGTATTTT. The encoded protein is CAISKDTPNQDTQYF.

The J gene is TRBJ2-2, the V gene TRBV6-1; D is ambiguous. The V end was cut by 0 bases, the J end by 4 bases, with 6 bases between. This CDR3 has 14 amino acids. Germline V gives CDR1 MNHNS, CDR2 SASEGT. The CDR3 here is CASSEAALTGELFF. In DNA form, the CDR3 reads TGTGCCAGCAGTGAAGCGGCCCTCACCGGGGAGCTGTTTTTT.

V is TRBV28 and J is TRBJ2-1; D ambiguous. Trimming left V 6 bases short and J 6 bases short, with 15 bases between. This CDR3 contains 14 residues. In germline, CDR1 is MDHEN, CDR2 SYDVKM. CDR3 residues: CASSFITSSNEQFF. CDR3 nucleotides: TGTGCCAGCAGCTTTATAACTTCTAGCAATGAGCAGTTCTTC.

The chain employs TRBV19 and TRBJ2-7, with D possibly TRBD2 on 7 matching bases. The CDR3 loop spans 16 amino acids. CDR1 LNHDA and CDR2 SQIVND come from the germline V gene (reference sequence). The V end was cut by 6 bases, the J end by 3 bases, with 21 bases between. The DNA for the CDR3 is TGTGCCAGTAGCCTGGGGGGGCAGGTAAGCCTCTACGAGCAGTACTTC. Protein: CASSLGGQVSLYEQYF. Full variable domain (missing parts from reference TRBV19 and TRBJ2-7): DGGITQSPKYLFRKEGQNVTLSCEQNLNHDAMYWYRQDPGQGLRLIYYSQIVNDFQKGDIAEGYSVSREKKESFPLTVTSAQKNPTAFYLCASSLGGQVSLYEQYFGPGTRLTVT.

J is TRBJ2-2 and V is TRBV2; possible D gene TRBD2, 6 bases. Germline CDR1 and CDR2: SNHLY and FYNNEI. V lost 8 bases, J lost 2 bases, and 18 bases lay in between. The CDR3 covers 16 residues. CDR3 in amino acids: CASGSSVGGNTGELFF. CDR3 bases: TGTGCCAGCGGATCTTCTGTGGGGGGTAACACCGGGGAGCTGTTTTTT.

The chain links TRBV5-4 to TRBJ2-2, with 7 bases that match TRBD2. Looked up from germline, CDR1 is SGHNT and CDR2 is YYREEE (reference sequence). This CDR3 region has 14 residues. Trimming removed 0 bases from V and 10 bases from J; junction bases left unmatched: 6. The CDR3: CASSLATSSEELFF. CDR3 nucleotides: TGTGCCAGCAGCTTGGCGACTAGCTCGGAGGAGCTGTTTTTT.

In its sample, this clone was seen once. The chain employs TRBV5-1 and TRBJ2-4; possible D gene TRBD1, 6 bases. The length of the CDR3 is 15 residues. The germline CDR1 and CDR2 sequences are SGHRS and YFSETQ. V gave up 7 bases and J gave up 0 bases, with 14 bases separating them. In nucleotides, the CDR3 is TGCGCCAGCCGGGACACAATGCTAGCCAAAAACATTCAGTACTTC. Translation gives CASRDTMLAKNIQYF.

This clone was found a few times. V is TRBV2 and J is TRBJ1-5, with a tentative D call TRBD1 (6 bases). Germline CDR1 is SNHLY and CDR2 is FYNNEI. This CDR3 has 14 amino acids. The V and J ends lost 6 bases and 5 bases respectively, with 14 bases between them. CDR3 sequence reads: CASSADRTDQPQHF. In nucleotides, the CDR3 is TGTGCCAGCAGCGCCGACAGGACAGATCAGCCCCAGCATTTT.